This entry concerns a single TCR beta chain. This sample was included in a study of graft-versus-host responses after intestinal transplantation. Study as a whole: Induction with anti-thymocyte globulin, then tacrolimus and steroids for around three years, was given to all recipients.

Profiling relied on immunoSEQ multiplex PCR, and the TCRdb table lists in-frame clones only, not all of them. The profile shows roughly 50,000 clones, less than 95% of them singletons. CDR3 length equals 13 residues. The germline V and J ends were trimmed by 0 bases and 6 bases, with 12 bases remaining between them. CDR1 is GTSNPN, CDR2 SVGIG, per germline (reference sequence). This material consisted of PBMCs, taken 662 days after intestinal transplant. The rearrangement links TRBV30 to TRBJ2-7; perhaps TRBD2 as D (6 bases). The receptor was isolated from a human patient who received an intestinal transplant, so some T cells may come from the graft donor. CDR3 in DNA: TGTGCCTGGAGTGTGCGGGGTGCGGGCGAGCAGTACTTC. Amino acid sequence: CAWSVRGAGEQYF.